A selection of T cell receptor beta chains follows, all from one sample in a study of radiation and T cells in renal cell carcinoma. TCRdb keeps only in-frame clones here, not all; method: immunoSEQ multiplex PCR. The data show 110,000 to 150,000 clones, less than 90% seen once. The material sequenced was blood, taken from a patient whose treatment included radiotherapy and nephrectomy. Receptors were obtained from a woman aged 50 to 65 with renal cell carcinoma. The CDR3 runs from the conserved cysteine through the conserved F or W. The order of the fields is V gene, J gene, CDR3 protein.

v_call: TRBV6-6; j_call: TRBJ2-7; cdr3_aa: CASRPGTGGSQQYF
v_call: TRBV5-1; j_call: TRBJ2-3; cdr3_aa: CASSSGTGSDTQYF
v_call: TRBV4-1; j_call: TRBJ1-2; cdr3_aa: CARGRRRGNYYGYTF
v_call: TRBV20-1; j_call: TRBJ2-3; cdr3_aa: CSAYETQYF
v_call: TRBV7-8; j_call: TRBJ2-2; cdr3_aa: CASSNRQGSGELFF
v_call: TRBV7-2; j_call: TRBJ2-3; cdr3_aa: CASQGAPPDTQYF
v_call: TRBV9; j_call: TRBJ1-3; cdr3_aa: CASSAGTDDGNTIYF
v_call: TRBV6-5; j_call: TRBJ1-5; cdr3_aa: CASRSGQGGLRPQHF
v_call: TRBV6-1; j_call: TRBJ1-1; cdr3_aa: CASSEVGNTEAFF
v_call: TRBV2; j_call: TRBJ2-2; cdr3_aa: CASSEGGIGGELFF
v_call: TRBV4-3; j_call: TRBJ2-3; cdr3_aa: CASSSSLNLAGIADTQYF
v_call: TRBV19; j_call: TRBJ2-5; cdr3_aa: CASSISSQETQYF
v_call: TRBV9; j_call: TRBJ1-5; cdr3_aa: CASSVSSQSNQPQHF
v_call: TRBV30; j_call: TRBJ1-2; cdr3_aa: CAWSVWGVHGYTF
v_call: TRBV5-1; j_call: TRBJ2-1; cdr3_aa: CASSLDAGGPREQFF
v_call: TRBV4-1; j_call: TRBJ1-2; cdr3_aa: CASSQEGTVNYGYTF
v_call: TRBV9; j_call: TRBJ2-7; cdr3_aa: CASSVVSGYEQYF
v_call: TRBV10-1; j_call: TRBJ1-5; cdr3_aa: CASSDTPSQPQHF
v_call: TRBV6-5; j_call: TRBJ2-7; cdr3_aa: CASTPSGLRAHEQYF
v_call: TRBV5-6; j_call: TRBJ1-4; cdr3_aa: CASRGGPERLFF
v_call: TRBV4-3; j_call: TRBJ2-7; cdr3_aa: CASSQDRWAYEQYF
v_call: TRBV20-1; j_call: TRBJ2-5; cdr3_aa: CSAEGQETQYF
v_call: TRBV7-2; j_call: TRBJ1-5; cdr3_aa: CASSFTHGNRQPQHF
v_call: TRBV7-6; j_call: TRBJ2-7; cdr3_aa: CASSSGLTYEQYF
v_call: TRBV5-1; j_call: TRBJ2-5; cdr3_aa: CASSTSPGPQETQYF
v_call: TRBV7-2; j_call: TRBJ2-7; cdr3_aa: CASSSDRGSYEQYF
v_call: TRBV7-9; j_call: TRBJ2-7; cdr3_aa: CASSLRGEQYF
v_call: TRBV15; j_call: TRBJ2-5; cdr3_aa: CATSRPGETQYF
v_call: TRBV15; j_call: TRBJ1-4; cdr3_aa: CATSRARAATNEKLFF
v_call: TRBV4-1; j_call: TRBJ1-3; cdr3_aa: CASSQAPGDPGNTIYF
v_call: TRBV30; j_call: TRBJ2-5; cdr3_aa: CAWSPHHPAGTQYF
v_call: TRBV5-1; j_call: TRBJ2-3; cdr3_aa: CASSLTATSENTQYF
v_call: TRBV7-7; j_call: TRBJ2-2; cdr3_aa: CASSSTSGVTGELFF
v_call: TRBV15; j_call: TRBJ2-7; cdr3_aa: CATSIGSSYEQYF
v_call: TRBV18; j_call: TRBJ2-5; cdr3_aa: CASSPSIGGQQETQYF
v_call: TRBV11-2; j_call: TRBJ2-1; cdr3_aa: CASSQSSYNEQFF
v_call: TRBV5-6; j_call: TRBJ2-6; cdr3_aa: CASSSRTGANVLTF